These 14 T cell receptor beta chains originate from one sample sequenced in a study of T cells after yellow fever vaccination. TCRdb reprocessed the 5' RACE reads with MiXCR, giving one entry per CDR3 protein. The sample includes more than 55,000 distinct CDR3 sequences, approximately 8% seen only once; the top ten take about 40%. The sample in question was CD8+ T cells sorted from PBMCs, obtained 15 days after the yellow fever booster vaccination. The source of these receptors is a man aged 25 to 40 who received the YFV17D yellow fever vaccine.

This clonotype was seen many times. The J gene is TRBJ2-1, the V gene TRBV6-5, with 10 bases lining up with TRBD2. Germline V gene lookup returns CDR1 MNHEY and CDR2 SVGAGI. This CDR3 contains 16 residues. After removal of 0 bases from V and 6 bases from J, the junction contained 5 bases not matched to a gene. CDR3 sequence reads: CASSYSLAGAFNEQFF. The CDR3 DNA sequence: TGTGCCAGCAGTTACTCGCTAGCGGGAGCTTTCAATGAGCAGTTCTTC.

This clonotype was recorded many times. The CDR3 sequence: CASSQEGTSEYNEQFF. In DNA, the CDR3 is TGCGCCAGCAGCCAAGAGGGCACTAGCGAGTACAATGAGCAGTTCTTC. The chain uses TRBV4-3 and TRBJ2-1, with 7 bases identical to TRBD2. CDR3 length: 16 residues. Germline-derived CDR1 and CDR2 are LGHNA and YSLEER. The V segment lost 0 bases and the J segment 4 bases; nucleotides outside the gene matches: 6.

This clonotype came up a few times. This chain uses TRBV20-1 with TRBJ2-1; 12 bases agree with TRBD2. V lost 3 bases, J lost 9 bases, and 6 bases stayed unmatched. CDR3 length: 14 amino acids. From germline, CDR1 is DFQATT and CDR2 SNEGSKA (reference sequence). The CDR3 loop reads CSARGTSGRLEQFF. In DNA form, the CDR3 reads TGCAGTGCTAGGGGGACTAGCGGGCGCCTTGAGCAGTTCTTC.

There are a few counts of this clonotype. The chain employs TRBV4-1 and TRBJ2-7; D remains ambiguous. Germline loops: CDR1 MGHRA, CDR2 YSYEKL. V lost 1 base and J lost 0, with 10 bases in between. The CDR3 has 15 residues. CDR3 amino acids: CASSQAATISYEQYF. CDR3 sequence (DNA): TGCGCCAGCAGCCAAGCCGCCACTATCTCCTACGAGCAGTACTTC.

V usage is TRBV3-1 and J usage is TRBJ2-1; tentatively, D is TRBD1 or TRBD2 (7 bases each). CDR1 is LGHDT, CDR2 YNNKEL, per germline (reference sequence). V lost 1 base and J lost 6, with 13 bases in between. This CDR3 is built from 15 residues. CDR3 loop: CASSQAGGGFNEQFF. In DNA, the CDR3 is TGTGCCAGCAGCCAAGCAGGGGGGGGATTCAATGAGCAGTTCTTC.

This clonotype was seen many times. CDR3 residues: CASSYDTGLAEFADTQYF. CDR3 sequence (DNA): TGTGCCAGCAGTTACGATACAGGCCTAGCGGAATTTGCGGATACGCAGTATTTT. This chain links TRBV6-5 with TRBJ2-3, with 7 bases matching TRBD2. V lost 2 bases to trimming and J lost 6 bases; unmatched junction nucleotides: 17. Germline CDR1 is MNHEY and CDR2 is SVGAGI. The CDR3 has 18 amino acids.

In DNA form, the CDR3 reads TGTGCCAGTAGGGCGAGCGGGATAGACGAGCAGTACTTC. As protein: CASRASGIDEQYF. This chain uses TRBV19 with TRBJ2-7; 7 bases map to TRBD2. With 6 bases clipped from V and 5 bases from J, the junction kept 7 bases outside the gene matches. The germline CDR1 and CDR2 sequences are LNHDA and SQIVND (reference sequence). The CDR3 runs to 13 residues.

This clonotype was seen repeatedly, ten times or more. This chain uses TRBV9 with TRBJ2-1; D is possibly TRBD2 (6 bases). V lost 7 bases and J lost 6, with 20 bases in between. CDR3 length equals 15 residues. Germline V gene sequence: CDR1 SGDLS, CDR2 YYNGEE. CDR3 sequence reads: CASAYSQGSGNEQFF. In DNA, the CDR3 is TGTGCCAGCGCCTACTCCCAGGGTAGCGGCAATGAGCAGTTCTTC.

V usage is TRBV12-3 or TRBV12-4 and J usage is TRBJ2-1; no reliable D call. CDR3 size: 13 residues. Trimming took off 3 bases at V and 9 bases at J, with 12 bases between the two ends. The chain's CDR3 is CASSFSSLAEQFF. For the CDR3, the DNA is TGTGCCAGCAGTTTCAGTAGTCTTGCTGAGCAGTTCTTC.

This rearrangement joins TRBV20-1 to TRBJ1-2, with TRBD1 identical over 8 bases. The CDR3 extends over 12 amino acids. V dropped 5 bases and J dropped 6; count of bases not matched to a gene: 5. CDR1 and CDR2 from the germline V gene are DFQATT and SNEGSKA (reference sequence). In DNA, the CDR3 is TGCAGTGCTTCCGGACAGGGAAATGGCTACACCTTC. This codes for CSASGQGNGYTF.

This clonotype was observed many times. The DNA of the CDR3 is TGTGCCAGCAGCTTAATTATCCGGGGGACTGCGGATACGCAGTATTTT. Protein sequence: CASSLIIRGTADTQYF. The chain carries TRBV7-6 and TRBJ2-3, with D tentatively TRBD2 (6 bases). The CDR3 covers 16 residues. Germline V gene sequence: CDR1 SGHVS, CDR2 FNYEAQ. V lost 2 bases, J lost 6 bases, and 18 bases lay in between.

This clonotype appeared many times. The chain joins TRBV7-8 to TRBJ1-5; D gene unclear. Germline CDR1 is SGHVS and CDR2 is FQNEAQ. The ends were cut back, 6 bases at V and 0 bases at J, with 9 bases in the middle. The CDR3 is made up of 14 amino acids. The DNA for the CDR3 is TGTGCCAGCAGGCGAGATTATAGCAATCAGCCCCAGCATTTT. Translated: CASRRDYSNQPQHF.

This clonotype was seen many times. V is TRBV27 and J is TRBJ2-5, with D unresolved. The CDR3 runs 11 residues. V lost 4 bases and J 5 bases, leaving 5 bases between the germline ends. Germline assignment: CDR1 MNHEY and CDR2 SMNVEV (reference sequence). CDR3 coding DNA: TGTGCCAGCAGTTCTCGGGAGACCCAGTACTTC. This sequence encodes CASSSRETQYF.

There are many counts of this clonotype. This sequence joins TRBV7-9 and TRBJ2-1; tentatively, D is TRBD2 (5 bases). The CDR3 sequence is 16 residues long. Per the germline V gene, CDR1 is SEHNR and CDR2 is FQNEAQ (reference sequence). Trimming left V 5 bases short and J 0 bases short, with 14 bases between. CDR3 in amino acids: CASSPREGSSYNEQFF. In nucleotides, the CDR3 is TGTGCCAGCAGCCCCCGTGAGGGAAGCTCCTACAATGAGCAGTTCTTC. The whole variable domain, filled in from reference TRBV7-9 and TRBJ2-1, reads DTGVSQNPRHKITKRGQNVTFRCDPISEHNRLYWYRQTLGQGPEFLTYFQNEAQLEKSRLLSDRFSAERPKGSFSTLEIQRTEQGDSAMYLCASSPREGSSYNEQFFGPGTRLTVL.